This T cell receptor beta chain was sequenced for a study of OX40 agonist ivuxolimab in advanced cancers. Study at large: Patients' therapy was ivuxolimab, an antibody that acts as an agonist of OX40 (CD134).

The method was immunoSEQ multiplex PCR; TCRdb's version includes in-frame clones alone and lacks a portion of them. The table includes about 83,000 clones, over 80% detected once. The study's findings and limits: In the expanded peripheral T cells, antigen specificity was never determined.

Excluded were patients having autoimmune disease history or systemic immunosuppression. The CDR3 is made up of 14 amino acids. After removal of 5 bases from V and 5 bases from J, the junction contained 4 bases not matched to a gene. Germline CDR1 SGHTA, CDR2 FQGTGA. Comments on this clone: The target antigen is unknown.

This TCR came from an adult with an advanced solid tumor such as melanoma, head and neck, liver or kidney cancer. This specimen was CD4+ or CD8+ T cells sorted from blood, taken in a trial of the OX40 agonist ivuxolimab. The V and J genes are TRBV7-3 and TRBJ2-3; 10 nucleotides match TRBD2. DNA of the CDR3: TGTGCCAGCAGCCCCAGCGGGGGGGGAGATACGCAGTATTTT. This encodes CASSPSGGGDTQYF. The entire variable domain, with the rest obtained from reference TRBV7-3 and TRBJ2-3, is as follows: GAGVSQTPSNKVTEKGKYVELRCDPISGHTALYWYRQSLGQGPEFLIYFQGTGAADDSGLPNDRFFAVRPEGSVSTLKIQRTERGDSAVYLCASSPSGGGDTQYFGPGTRLTVL.